The sequence of this T cell receptor beta chain was determined in a study of shared clonotypes between healthy human individuals. Overall study findings and caveats: In a handful of donors, around 5.5% of naive CD4 clonotypes appeared in common. A reduction in generation probabilities was seen for non-shared clonotypes relative to those shared by all four donors. In general, naive subsets displayed greater estimated richness than memory subsets did.

In the sorted-subset replicate PCRs, 150 to 200 ng DNA, around 30,000 T cell genomes, was used. The data were produced by immunoSEQ multiplex PCR, yet TCRdb's version contains in-frame clones alone and is incomplete. The sample shows approximately 2.4 million clones, about 94% of them seen only once. CDR3 length equals 18 residues. Trimming cost V 1 base and J 0 bases, with 13 bases left between them. Germline V gives CDR1 MNHNS, CDR2 SASEGT. On this clone itself: Its antigen is undetermined.

V is TRBV6-1 and J is TRBJ2-6; D call uncertain. The specimen sequenced was naive CD4+ T cells sorted from blood. Subset: CD45RA+ positively selected. The clonotype was recovered from a man younger than 35 in good health. For the CDR3, the DNA is TGTGCCAGCAGTGAAGTTCGGAGACTGCTCTCTGGGGCCAACGTCCTGACTTTC. This codes for CASSEVRRLLSGANVLTF.